The clone carrying this T cell receptor (beta chain) was counted a few times. Antigen: not known. Combining a sample-barcoded 5' primer with a J-beta primer mix, a second PCR ran for about 7 to 11 cycles. TCRdb processed the 5' RACE reads anew with MiXCR; each CDR3 protein has one entry. The table has fewer than 800,000 distinct CDR3 sequences, around 45% seen once; the top ten hold under 35%. The data were obtained in a study of blood T cells in healthy people across ages. The study, taken as a whole, reports: Age brought a roughly linear fall in TCR beta diversity measured per million T cells.

This CDR3 is 14 amino acids long. The germline V and J ends were trimmed by 5 bases and 6 bases, with 14 bases remaining between them. Germline loops: CDR1 MNHEY, CDR2 SVGAGI. The chain has TRBV6-5 and TRBJ2-4; D may be TRBD1 (7 bases). The receptor comes from a woman aged 55-69 years in good health. The sequencing sample was made of blood. The CDR3 region has the DNA TGTGCCAGCAGTGACGGACAGGAGGGAAACATTCAGTACTTC. Residues: CASSDGQEGNIQYF.